The 22 T cell receptor beta chains listed next were all sequenced from one sample in a study of PD-1 blockade in mismatch repair-deficient tumors (dated by TCRdb to the late 2010s). The receptor library was made with the immunoSEQ multiplex PCR assay. Entries here come from immuneACCESS through TCRdb and include only in-frame sequences with V and J called. Some clones fail to appear in such tables; in the studies checked, an unresolved V gene covers under half of the shortfall, and the cause of the remainder is unknown. The sample table contains 49,000 or so clones; only one count was recorded for 81% of them. The ten largest clones take up about 8% of the sample. The sample here was peripheral blood, taken about 20 weeks after starting pembrolizumab. The source of these receptors is an adult with mismatch repair-deficient cancer.

This clone has just a few counts. The chain's CDR3 is CASEGQGYGYTF. CDR3 coding DNA: TGTGCCAGCGAGGGACAGGGCTATGGCTACACCTTC. The chain couples TRBV25-1 to TRBJ1-2, with TRBD1 identical over 9 bases. CDR1 is MGHDK and CDR2 is SYGVNS in the germline V gene. V trimming: 8 bases; J trimming: 4 bases; junction bases outside the gene matches: 2. The CDR3 is 12 amino acids.

V and J are TRBV6-6 and TRBJ1-2, with D perhaps matching TRBD1 (5 bases). Germline CDR1 is MNHNY and CDR2 is SVGAGI (reference sequence). The CDR3 is 14 amino acids. V was cut by 6 bases and J by 8 bases, with 19 bases left in between. As DNA, the CDR3 is TGTGCCAGCAGAGGTCTTCGGGGCCCAGGAGGCTACACCTTC. Translated, it gives CASRGLRGPGGYTF.

The rearrangement uses TRBV7-2 and TRBJ2-1; TRBD2 agrees at 7 bases. This CDR3 is built from 14 residues. The V segment lost 5 bases and the J segment 7 bases; nucleotides outside the gene matches: 8. Germline V gene lookup returns CDR1 SGHTA and CDR2 FQGNSA. The DNA of the CDR3 is TGTGCCAGCAGCAAACGGACTAGTGGGAATGAGCAGTTCTTC. It encodes CASSKRTSGNEQFF.

V is TRBV9 and J is TRBJ1-2; D unresolved. Deletions cut 4 bases from V and 5 bases from J, with 9 bases between. Germline V gives CDR1 SGDLS, CDR2 YYNGEE. The CDR3 totals 12 residues. The CDR3 DNA reads as TGTGCCAGCAGCCACGATCGGTATGGCTACACCTTC. This translates into CASSHDRYGYTF. Together with reference TRBV9 and TRBJ1-2, the CDR3 gives the full variable domain: DSGVTQTPKHLITATGQRVTLRCSPRSGDLSVYWYQQSLDQGLQFLIQYYNGEERAKGNILERFSAQQFPDLHSELNLSSLELGDSALYFCASSHDRYGYTFGSGTRLTVV.

CDR3 DNA sequence: TGTGCCAGCAGCATCCTAGCGGCTAGCGGGAGTTGGGAGACCCAGTACTTC. As protein: CASSILAASGSWETQYF. The chain has TRBV7-2 and TRBJ2-5; 10 bases line up with TRBD2. The V gene end was trimmed by 5 bases and the J gene end by 5 bases; junction bases not matched to a gene: 14. This CDR3 comprises 17 residues. Germline CDR1 and CDR2: SGHTA and FQGNSA.

This chain connects TRBV27 to TRBJ1-1; no reliable D call. The ends were cut back, 7 bases at V and 5 bases at J, with 20 bases in the middle. The CDR3 has 15 residues. CDR1 is MNHEY and CDR2 is SMNVEV in the germline V gene (reference sequence). The CDR3 loop is CASIISGIGRTEAFF. CDR3 DNA sequence: TGTGCCAGCATCATTTCCGGGATCGGCCGTACTGAAGCTTTCTTT.

A word on this clone: Other DNA sequences in the same sample also yield this CDR3. This rearrangement joins TRBV5-8 to TRBJ1-5, with unresolved D. CDR3 length equals 12 residues. V dropped 5 bases and J dropped 9 bases, with 12 bases sitting between them. The V gene's germline CDR1 is SGHTS and CDR2 YDEGEE. The CDR3, as DNA: TGTGCCAGCAGTTTAAGGAGAGGGCCCCAGCATTTT. Translated, it gives CASSLRRGPQHF.

This clone appeared a few times. The chain uses TRBV19 and TRBJ2-7; 7 bases fit TRBD2. In germline, CDR1 is LNHDA, CDR2 SQIVND (reference sequence). Losses at the gene ends were 5 bases for V and 0 bases for J; bases not matched to a gene: 1. This CDR3 comprises 13 residues. The CDR3 region is CASSPGGSYEQYF. In DNA form, the CDR3 reads TGTGCCAGTAGTCCGGGGGGCTCCTACGAGCAGTACTTC.

The chain combines TRBV6-6 with TRBJ1-2; 7 bases agree with TRBD1. The CDR3 length is 15 residues. V lost 1 base, J lost 5 bases, and 7 bases stayed unmatched. CDR1 and CDR2 from the germline V gene are MNHNY and SVGAGI (reference sequence). For the CDR3, the DNA is TGTGCCAGCAGTTACTTTCAGGAGGGGGCATATGGCTACACCTTC. Protein product: CASSYFQEGAYGYTF.

Only a few counts were recorded for this clone. The rearrangement uses TRBV6-5 and TRBJ1-1; TRBD1 agrees at 8 bases. This CDR3 comprises 12 residues. The trim removed 6 bases at V and 10 bases at J, leaving 7 bases unmatched. Looked up from germline, CDR1 is MNHEY and CDR2 is SVGAGI. In DNA form, the CDR3 reads TGTGCCAGCAGCCGACAGGGGAGGGGAGCTTTCTTT. Translation gives CASSRQGRGAFF.

This chain connects TRBV5-1 to TRBJ1-3; 9 bases match TRBD1. The V segment lost 3 bases and the J segment 8 bases; nucleotides outside the gene matches: 6. Germline CDR1 SGHRS, CDR2 YFSETQ. This CDR3 is built from 14 residues. The CDR3 region is CASSSQGAGDTIYF. The CDR3 DNA reads TGCGCCAGCAGCTCACAGGGGGCAGGGGACACCATATATTTT.

The chain carries TRBV27 and TRBJ1-1; D gene unclear. Germline-derived CDR1 and CDR2 are MNHEY and SMNVEV (reference sequence). This CDR3 has 15 amino acids. Trimming pared 5 bases from V and 0 bases from J, leaving 13 bases between. The CDR3 here is CASSLQAGVNTEAFF. The CDR3 DNA follows: TGTGCCAGCAGTCTCCAGGCAGGAGTGAACACTGAAGCTTTCTTT.

V is TRBV4-1 and J is TRBJ2-5, with 7 nucleotides matching TRBD2. This CDR3 region has 16 residues. Germline V gene sequence: CDR1 MGHRA, CDR2 YSYEKL. V lost 5 bases to trimming and J lost 5 bases; unmatched junction nucleotides: 14. CDR3 region: CASSETHLAASETQYF. The DNA of the CDR3 is TGCGCCAGCAGCGAAACCCACCTAGCGGCCAGCGAGACCCAGTACTTC.

The chain is built from TRBV6-5 and TRBJ1-2, with 9 positions matching TRBD1. The CDR3 covers 14 residues. Per the germline V gene, CDR1 is MNHEY and CDR2 is SVGAGI. The ends lost 5 bases at V and 4 bases at J; junction bases unmatched: 5. As DNA, the CDR3 is TGTGCCAGCAGTCAGGGACAGGGCCTCTATGGCTACACCTTC. Its translation is CASSQGQGLYGYTF.

The V gene is TRBV28, the J gene TRBJ2-3; a possible D gene is TRBD1 (5 bases). The CDR3 is 13 amino acids. Germline CDR1 and CDR2: MDHEN and SYDVKM. Trimming left V 4 bases short and J 9 bases short, with 14 bases between. This CDR3 is CASSYDLQGTQYF. DNA of the CDR3: TGTGCCAGCAGTTATGACCTCCAGGGCACGCAGTATTTT.

The chain is built from TRBV15 and TRBJ2-1; D is uncertain. Germline-derived CDR1 and CDR2 are LNHNV and YYDKDF (reference sequence). The CDR3 totals 18 residues. V lost 0 bases to trimming and J lost 1 base, with 16 bases between them. The CDR3 DNA is TGTGCCACCAGCAGAGACAGGATAGAGTGGGTATCCTACAATGAGCAGTTCTTC. The encoded protein is CATSRDRIEWVSYNEQFF.

This chain joins TRBV10-3 and TRBJ2-2, with 14 bases that match TRBD2. This CDR3 is built from 18 residues. Germline V gene sequence: CDR1 ENHRY, CDR2 SYGVKD. Trimming removed 4 bases from V and 4 bases from J; junction bases left unmatched: 8. The CDR3 loop is CAISARGLAGVGTGELFF. In DNA, the CDR3 is TGTGCCATCAGTGCGAGGGGACTAGCGGGAGTCGGCACCGGGGAGCTGTTTTTT.

This chain joins TRBV27 and TRBJ1-1; the D is unclear. Germline V gives CDR1 MNHEY, CDR2 SMNVEV (reference sequence). Trimming left V 4 bases short and J 3 bases short, with 9 bases between. This CDR3 spans 13 amino acids. CDR3 DNA sequence: TGTGCCAGCAGTTCGACCAGCTACACTGAAGCTTTCTTT. Translation gives CASSSTSYTEAFF.

The chain recombines TRBV9 with TRBJ2-2; 14 bases map to TRBD2. This CDR3 has 18 amino acids. CDR1 and CDR2 (germline): SGDLS, YYNGEE. Losses at the gene ends were 3 bases for V and 4 bases for J; bases not matched to a gene: 8. CDR3 sequence reads: CASSGGLAGGLGTGELFF. The CDR3 region has the DNA TGTGCCAGCAGCGGAGGACTAGCGGGAGGCCTGGGCACCGGGGAGCTGTTTTTT.

The J gene is TRBJ2-7, the V gene TRBV10-3; no definite D call. CDR3 length equals 14 residues. Germline values: CDR1 ENHRY, CDR2 SYGVKD. Trimming took off 0 bases at V and 0 bases at J, with 6 bases between the two ends. The CDR3 nucleotides read TGTGCCATCAGTGAGTCATGGGGCTCCTACGAGCAGTACTTC. This translates into CAISESWGSYEQYF.

This chain connects TRBV30 to TRBJ2-3, with 9 bases lining up with TRBD2. Unmatched junction bases numbered 5, after V lost 0 bases and J lost 4 bases. This CDR3 contains 15 residues. The germline V gene encodes CDR1 GTSNPN and CDR2 SVGIG (reference sequence). The CDR3 coding sequence is TGTGCCTGGAGTGTTTTGGCGGGAGGGCCAGATACGCAGTATTTT. Translated, it gives CAWSVLAGGPDTQYF. Complete variable domain (other parts from reference TRBV30 and TRBJ2-3): SQTIHQWPATLVQPVGSPLSLECTVEGTSNPNLYWYRQAAGRGLQLLFYSVGIGQISSEVPQNLSASRPQDRQFILSSKKLLLSDSGFYLCAWSVLAGGPDTQYFGPGTRLTVL.

This clone appeared once. This chain joins TRBV6-5 and TRBJ2-2; 10 bases fit TRBD1. There are 15 residues in the CDR3. Unmatched junction bases numbered 3, after V lost 3 bases and J lost 5 bases. Germline V gene lookup returns CDR1 MNHEY and CDR2 SVGAGI. The CDR3, as DNA: TGTGCCAGCAGTTATGGGACAGGGGTAACCGGGGAGCTGTTTTTT. Translating it yields CASSYGTGVTGELFF.